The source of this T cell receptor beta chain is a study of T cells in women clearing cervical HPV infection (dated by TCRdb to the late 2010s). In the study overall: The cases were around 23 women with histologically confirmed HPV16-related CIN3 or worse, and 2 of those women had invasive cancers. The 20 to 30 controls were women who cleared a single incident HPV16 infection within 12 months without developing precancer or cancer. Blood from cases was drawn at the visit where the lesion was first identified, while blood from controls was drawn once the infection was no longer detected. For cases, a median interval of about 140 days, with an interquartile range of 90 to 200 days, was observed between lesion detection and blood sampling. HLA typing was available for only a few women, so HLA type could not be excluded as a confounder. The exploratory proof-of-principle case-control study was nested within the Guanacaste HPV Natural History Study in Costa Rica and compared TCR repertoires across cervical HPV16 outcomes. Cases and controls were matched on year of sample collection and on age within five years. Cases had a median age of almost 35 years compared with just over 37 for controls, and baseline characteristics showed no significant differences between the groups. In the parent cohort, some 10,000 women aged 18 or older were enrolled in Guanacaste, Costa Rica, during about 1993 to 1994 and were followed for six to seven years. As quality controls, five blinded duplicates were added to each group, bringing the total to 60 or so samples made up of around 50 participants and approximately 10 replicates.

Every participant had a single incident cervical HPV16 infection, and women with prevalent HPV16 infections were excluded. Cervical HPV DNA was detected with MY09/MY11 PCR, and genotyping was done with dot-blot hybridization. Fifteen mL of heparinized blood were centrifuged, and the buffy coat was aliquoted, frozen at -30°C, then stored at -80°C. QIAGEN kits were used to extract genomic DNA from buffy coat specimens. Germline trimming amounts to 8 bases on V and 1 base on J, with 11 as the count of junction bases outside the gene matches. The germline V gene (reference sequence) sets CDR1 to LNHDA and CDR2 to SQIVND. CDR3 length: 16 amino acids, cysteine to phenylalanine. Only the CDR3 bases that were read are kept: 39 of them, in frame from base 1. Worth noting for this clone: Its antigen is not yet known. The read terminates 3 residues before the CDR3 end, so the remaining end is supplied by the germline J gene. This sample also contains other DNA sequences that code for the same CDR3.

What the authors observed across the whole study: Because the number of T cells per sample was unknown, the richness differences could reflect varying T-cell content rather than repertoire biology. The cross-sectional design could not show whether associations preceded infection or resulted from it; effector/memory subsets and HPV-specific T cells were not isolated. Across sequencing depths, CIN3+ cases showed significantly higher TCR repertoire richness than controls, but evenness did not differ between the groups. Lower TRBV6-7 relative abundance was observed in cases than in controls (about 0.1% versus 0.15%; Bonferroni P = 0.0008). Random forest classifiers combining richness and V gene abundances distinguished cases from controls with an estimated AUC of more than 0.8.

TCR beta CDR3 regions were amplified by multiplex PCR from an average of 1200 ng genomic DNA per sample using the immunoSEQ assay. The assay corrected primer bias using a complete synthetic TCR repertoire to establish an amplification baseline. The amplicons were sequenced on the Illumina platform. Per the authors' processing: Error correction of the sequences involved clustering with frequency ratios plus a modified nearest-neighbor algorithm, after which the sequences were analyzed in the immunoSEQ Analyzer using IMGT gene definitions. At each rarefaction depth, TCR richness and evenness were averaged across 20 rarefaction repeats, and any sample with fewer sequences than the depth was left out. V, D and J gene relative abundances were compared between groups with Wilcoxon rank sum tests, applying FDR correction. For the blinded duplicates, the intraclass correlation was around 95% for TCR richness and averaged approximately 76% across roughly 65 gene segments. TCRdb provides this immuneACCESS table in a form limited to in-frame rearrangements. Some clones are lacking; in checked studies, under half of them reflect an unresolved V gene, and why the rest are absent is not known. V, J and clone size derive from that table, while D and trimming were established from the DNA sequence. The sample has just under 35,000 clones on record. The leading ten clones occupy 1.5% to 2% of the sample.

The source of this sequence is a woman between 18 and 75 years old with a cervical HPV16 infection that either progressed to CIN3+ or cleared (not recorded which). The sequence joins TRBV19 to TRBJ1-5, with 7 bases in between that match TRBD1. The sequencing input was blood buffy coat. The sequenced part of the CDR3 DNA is TGTGCCAGTCACCAAGGGACAGTCGGAAGCAATCAGCCC. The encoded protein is CASHQGTVGSNQP. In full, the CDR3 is CASHQGTVGSNQPQHF.